This is a list of T cell receptor beta chains from one sample in a study of OX40 agonist ivuxolimab in advanced cancers. Profiling relied on immunoSEQ multiplex PCR, and the TCRdb table lists in-frame clones only, not all of them. The data contain about 73,000 clones, about 92% of them seen just once; the ten biggest clones take up about 10%. The sequencing used CD4+ or CD8+ T cells sorted from blood, collected in a trial of the OX40 agonist ivuxolimab. These receptors all come from an adult with an advanced solid tumor such as melanoma, head and neck, liver or kidney cancer. Each CDR3 is given with its conserved first and last residue. D genes are given only for firm matches. Rows give clone size only sometimes, using once, few, many, or a class for an expanded clone.

d_gene	v_gene	j_gene	abundance	CDR3aa	CDR3nt
NA	TRBV6-5	TRBJ2-3	NA	CASGFNTDTQYF	TGTGCCAGCGGCTTTAACACAGATACGCAGTATTTT
TRBD2	TRBV13	TRBJ2-4	NA	CASSLGLAGGPSPRF	TGTGCCAGCAGCTTGGGTCTAGCGGGGGGCCCCTCTCCTCGTTTC
NA	TRBV10-3	TRBJ2-3	NA	CAIMAGEDTQYF	TGTGCCATCATGGCAGGGGAGGATACGCAGTATTTT
NA	TRBV6-5	TRBJ1-1	NA	CASLTPGLNTEAFF	TGTGCCAGCCTAACACCGGGGCTGAACACTGAAGCTTTCTTT
TRBD1	TRBV9	TRBJ2-7	NA	CASGRQGAYEQYF	TGTGCCAGCGGACGACAGGGGGCCTACGAGCAGTACTTC
NA	TRBV9	TRBJ2-1	once	CASSISYNEQFF	TGTGCCAGCAGCATCTCCTACAATGAGCAGTTCTTC
NA	TRBV11-3	TRBJ2-5	once	CASSPQNQETQYF	TGTGCCAGCAGCCCACAGAACCAAGAGACCCAGTACTTC
NA	TRBV7-6	TRBJ2-7	NA	CASSFRTESYEQYF	TGTGCCAGCAGCTTTAGGACGGAGTCCTACGAGCAGTACTTC
NA	TRBV18	TRBJ2-2	NA	CASSPEGFTGELFF	TGTGCCAGCTCACCTGAAGGTTTCACCGGGGAGCTGTTTTTT
TRBD1	TRBV19	TRBJ1-6	NA	CASSIQGEGNSPLHF	TGTGCCAGTAGTATACAGGGGGAAGGCAATTCACCCCTCCACTTT
TRBD2	TRBV9	TRBJ2-3	NA	CASSVGSGGGTDTQYF	TGTGCCAGCAGCGTAGGGTCCGGGGGGGGCACAGATACGCAGTATTTT
TRBD1	TRBV5-5	TRBJ1-4	NA	CASSFDPGQPSTNEKLFF	TGTGCCAGCAGCTTCGACCCGGGACAGCCTTCAACTAATGAAAAACTGTTTTTT
NA	TRBV6-5	TRBJ2-2	NA	CASDSTAGAGELFF	TGTGCCAGCGACAGTACGGCAGGGGCCGGGGAGCTGTTTTTT
TRBD2	TRBV13	TRBJ2-5	NA	CASSSGLAGKETQYF	TGTGCCAGCAGCTCGGGACTAGCGGGGAAAGAGACCCAGTACTTC
TRBD2	TRBV7-7	TRBJ2-1	NA	CASSLIASGGINEQFF	TGTGCTAGCAGCTTAATTGCTAGCGGGGGGATCAATGAGCAGTTCTTC
NA	TRBV9	TRBJ1-5	few	CASSVEQGGPQHF	TGTGCCAGCAGCGTCGAACAGGGAGGGCCCCAGCATTTT
NA	TRBV9	TRBJ2-1	NA	CASSVEGEQFF	TGTGCCAGCAGCGTAGAGGGGGAGCAGTTCTTC
NA	TRBV18	TRBJ2-1	NA	CASSPPGPRNEQFF	TGTGCCAGCTCACCCCCGGGACCACGCAATGAGCAGTTCTTC
NA	TRBV6-5	TRBJ1-1	NA	CASSYATQAFF	TGTGCCAGCAGTTACGCGACACAAGCTTTCTTT
TRBD2	TRBV7-3	TRBJ2-2	NA	CASSLPSGGSSTGELFF	TGTGCCAGCAGCTTACCTAGCGGGGGCTCTTCCACCGGGGAGCTGTTTTTT
NA	TRBV5-4	TRBJ1-2	NA	CASSSAGGYTF	TGTGCCAGCAGCTCCGCGGGGGGCTACACCTTC
TRBD1	TRBV19	TRBJ2-7	few	CASSGRDRVYEQYF	TGTGCCAGTAGTGGCCGGGACAGGGTCTACGAGCAGTACTTC
NA	TRBV4-3	TRBJ2-1	NA	CASSQDSGSYNEQFF	TGCGCCAGCAGCCAAGATTCGGGCTCCTACAATGAGCAGTTCTTC
NA	TRBV5-5	TRBJ2-7	NA	CASSLVAGVAYEQYF	TGTGCCAGCAGCTTGGTGGCAGGGGTTGCCTACGAGCAGTACTTC
TRBD2	TRBV2	TRBJ2-3	NA	CASNYHLSGGPTDTQYF	TGTGCCAGCAACTATCACCTTAGCGGGGGGCCCACAGATACGCAGTATTTT
TRBD2	TRBV6-1	TRBJ2-7	NA	CASSEVDSGAYEQYF	TGTGCCAGCAGTGAAGTAGATAGCGGGGCCTACGAGCAGTACTTC
NA	TRBV2	TRBJ2-3	once	CASSEEDLIYTDTQYF	TGTGCCAGCAGTGAAGAGGACCTTATCTATACAGATACGCAGTATTTT
NA	TRBV11-2	TRBJ1-1	NA	CASSLAGWTEAFF	TGTGCCAGCAGCTTAGCCGGCTGGACTGAAGCTTTCTTT
NA	TRBV7-9	TRBJ1-1	NA	CASNVGAEAFF	TGTGCCAGCAATGTGGGGGCTGAAGCTTTCTTT